This TCR beta chain was profiled in a study of OX40 agonist ivuxolimab in advanced cancers. On the study more broadly: Patients were dosed with the agonistic anti-OX40 (CD134) antibody ivuxolimab.

This CDR3 spans 15 amino acids. The germline V gene has CDR1 SGDLS and CDR2 YYNGEE. The V end lost 0 bases, the J end lost 6 bases, and 15 bases lay between the germline ends. Sequencing used immunoSEQ multiplex PCR; TCRdb keeps in-frame clones, though not all of them. Among 55,000 to 70,000 clones listed, 70% to 90% were seen once. General study findings and limits: Blood T cells, both CD4+ and CD8+, expanded clonally by week 6 at 0.1 to 3.0 mg/kg. Part of the nonresponder group also had normalized T-cell clonal expansion that was low.

Autoimmune disease history or systemic immunosuppression disqualified patients. Details on this clone: What it binds is unknown.

The sequence derives from an adult with an advanced solid tumor such as melanoma, head and neck, liver or kidney cancer. The input for sequencing was CD4+ or CD8+ T cells sorted from blood, taken in a trial of the OX40 agonist ivuxolimab. The chain joins TRBV9 to TRBJ1-1; perhaps TRBD1 as D (5 bases). CDR3 in amino acids: CASSVDSGVHAEAFF. In nucleotides, the CDR3 is TGTGCCAGCAGCGTAGATTCGGGGGTTCACGCTGAAGCTTTCTTT.